The 19 T cell receptor beta chains presented below share a single source sample, sequenced in a study of T cell responses to AZD1222 COVID-19 vaccine. Produced via immunoSEQ multiplex PCR; TCRdb's table is partial and in-frame only. Among 95,000 to 110,000 clones, 70% to 90% were seen once, and the ten largest hold 15% to 20%. The sample was peripheral blood, taken on day 0 of AZD1222 vaccination. Source of these receptors: an adult in good health.

Concerning this clone: Here the CDR3 omits its conserved ending phenylalanine or tryptophan, so a read error is the likely source. This rearrangement joins TRBV10-2 to TRBJ1-6, with 7 bases lining up with TRBD1. The V gene end was trimmed by 2 bases and the J gene end by 7 bases; junction bases not matched to a gene: 5. Germline loops: CDR1 WSHSY, CDR2 SAAADI. The CDR3 length is 15 residues. CDR3 DNA sequence: TGCGCCAGCAGTGAGGACAGGGTGTCGAATTCACCCCTCCACCTT. Its translation is CASSEDRVSNSPLHL.

This rearrangement joins TRBV11-3 to TRBJ1-4; 9 positions agree with TRBD1. The CDR3 covers 19 residues. Trimming removed 1 base from V and 3 bases from J; junction bases left unmatched: 12. CDR1 is SGHNT and CDR2 is YENEEA in the germline V gene. The CDR3 nucleotides are TGTGCCAGCAGCTTAGGGGGGACAGGGAAGTACCTGGCTAATGAAAAACTGTTTTTT. Translated, it gives CASSLGGTGKYLANEKLFF.

The chain employs TRBV7-9 and TRBJ2-3; 11 bases are a match to TRBD2. Germline V gene sequence: CDR1 SEHNR, CDR2 FQNEAQ (reference sequence). J lost 3 bases, V lost 2 bases, and 7 bases had no gene match. CDR3 length equals 17 residues. DNA of the CDR3: TGTGCCAGCAGCTTAAGTTTAGCGGGGGGGCCTACAGATACGCAGTATTTT. Residues: CASSLSLAGGPTDTQYF.

The chain uses TRBV12-3 or TRBV12-4 and TRBJ1-2; D not resolved. This CDR3 comprises 10 residues. The V gene lost 8 bases and the J gene lost 4 bases, with 5 bases spanning the gap. The chain's CDR3 is CASGGYGYTF. CDR3 nucleotides: TGTGCCAGCGGCGGCTATGGCTACACCTTC.

The chain employs TRBV6-5 and TRBJ1-5, with no clear D. This CDR3 has 15 residues. Trimming shortened V by 6 bases and J by 3 bases, and 15 bases separated the two germline ends. The germline gives CDR1 MNHEY, CDR2 SVGAGI. The CDR3 DNA is TGTGCCAGCAGAGAGGCGTCAGCACCCAATCAGCCCCAGCATTTT. It is translated as CASREASAPNQPQHF.

This clone was seen a single time. The same CDR3 is also encoded by other DNA sequences in this sample. This chain joins TRBV18 and TRBJ2-3, with TRBD2 matching 7 bases. Germline V gene lookup returns CDR1 KGHSH and CDR2 LQKENI. The length of the CDR3 is 14 residues. The V gene end was trimmed by 1 base and the J gene end by 5 bases; junction bases not matched to a gene: 3. CDR3 nucleotides: TGTGCCAGCTCACCACAGTGGGGGGGAGATACGCAGTATTTT. The encoded protein is CASSPQWGGDTQYF.

The chain couples TRBV6-5 to TRBJ2-1; 7 nucleotides line up with TRBD2. This CDR3 region has 12 residues. Trimming took 8 bases from V and 9 from J; bases not matched to a gene: 7. From germline, CDR1 is MNHEY and CDR2 SVGAGI. The CDR3 DNA follows: TGTGCCAGCGCCCCAGGGAGGGGTGAGCAGTTCTTC. Translated: CASAPGRGEQFF.

V gene TRBV27 combines with J gene TRBJ1-2; a weak D match, TRBD1 (6 bases). This CDR3 spans 14 amino acids. Germline V gene lookup returns CDR1 MNHEY and CDR2 SMNVEV (reference sequence). V was trimmed by 2 bases and J by 8 bases, leaving 15 bases between them. CDR3 in amino acids: CASSLDTRGHGYTF. CDR3 bases: TGTGCCAGCAGTTTAGATACCCGGGGGCACGGCTACACCTTC.

The V gene is TRBV2, the J gene TRBJ2-1; 8 nucleotides agree with TRBD1. With V trimmed by 8 bases and J by 8 bases, 8 bases remained unmatched. The CDR3 runs 13 residues. Germline CDR1 and CDR2: SNHLY and FYNNEI. Here the CDR3 reads CASGGTGEYEQFF. The CDR3, as DNA: TGTGCCAGCGGAGGGACAGGTGAATATGAGCAGTTCTTC.

The chain has TRBV7-8 and TRBJ2-1, with 10 bases identical to TRBD2. Germline assignment: CDR1 SGHVS and CDR2 FQNEAQ. With V trimmed by 5 bases and J by 10 bases, 11 bases remained unmatched. This CDR3 has 15 residues. The CDR3, as DNA: TGTGCCAGCAGCCCCCGGACTAGCGGCCTTGGGGAGCAGTTCTTC. Amino acids: CASSPRTSGLGEQFF.

The chain is built from TRBV5-1 and TRBJ1-2, with D possibly matching TRBD1 (5 bases). From germline, CDR1 is SGHRS and CDR2 YFSETQ. This CDR3 is built from 12 residues. The V end was cut by 0 bases, the J end by 14 bases, with 14 bases between. CDR3 coding DNA: TGCGCCAGCAGCTTGGACTACTCAGGGTTAACCTTC. Its protein is CASSLDYSGLTF. The entire variable domain, with the rest obtained from reference TRBV5-1 and TRBJ1-2, is as follows: KAGVTQTPRYLIKTRGQQVTLSCSPISGHRSVSWYQQTPGQGLQFLFEYFSETQRNKGNFPGRFSGRQFSNSRSEMNVSTLELGDSALYLCASSLDYSGLTFGSGTRLTVV.

The V call is TRBV29-1, the J call TRBJ1-6; 9 nucleotides agree with TRBD1. CDR3 length: 14 residues. J was trimmed by 7 bases and V by 5 bases; bases with no gene match: 6. Per the germline V gene, CDR1 is SQVTM and CDR2 is ANQGSEA. This CDR3 is CSVSLGTGNSPLHF. CDR3 in DNA: TGCAGCGTTTCCTTGGGGACAGGGAATTCACCCCTCCACTTT.

The rearrangement uses TRBV11-2 and TRBJ1-3; weak D call: TRBD1 (5 bases). The CDR3 has 15 amino acids. CDR1 and CDR2 (germline): SGHAT, FQNNGV. V was cut by 2 bases and J by 2 bases, with 10 bases left in between. DNA of the CDR3: TGTGCCAGCAGCTTAAGAGGGGCGGCTGGAAACACCATATATTTT. It is translated as CASSLRGAAGNTIYF.

The V gene is TRBV6-2 or TRBV6-3, the J gene TRBJ2-5; possible D gene TRBD1, 5 bases. Germline V gives CDR1 MNHEY, CDR2 SVGEGT. V dropped 0 bases and J dropped 4 bases, with 9 bases sitting between them. This CDR3 has 14 residues. CDR3 in amino acids: CASSYSNRLETQYF. The CDR3 DNA follows: TGTGCCAGCAGTTACTCGAACAGGCTAGAGACCCAGTACTTC.

V usage is TRBV12-3 or TRBV12-4 and J usage is TRBJ2-7; D remains ambiguous. V lost 6 bases and J 6 bases, leaving 12 bases between the germline ends. This CDR3 comprises 12 residues. The CDR3 sequence: CASSQGRSEQYF. The CDR3 DNA is TGTGCCAGCAGCCAAGGACGGTCCGAGCAGTACTTC.

The rearrangement uses TRBV14 and TRBJ1-2; D gene ambiguous. V lost 1 base to trimming and J lost 6 bases, with 12 bases between them. The V gene's germline CDR1 is SGHDN and CDR2 FVKESK. The CDR3 is made up of 14 amino acids. The CDR3 DNA sequence: TGTGCCAGCAGCCAAGGCCCGATCGTTAATGGCTACACCTTC. Protein: CASSQGPIVNGYTF.

This clone appeared a few times. The genes are TRBV13 and TRBJ1-1; 7 bases fit TRBD1. This CDR3 has 15 residues. The germline V gene encodes CDR1 PRHDT and CDR2 FYEKMQ (reference sequence). The ends lost 0 bases at V and 2 bases at J; junction bases unmatched: 3. CDR3 residues: CASSLGDRPNTEAFF. The DNA of the CDR3 is TGTGCCAGCAGCTTAGGGGACAGGCCAAACACTGAAGCTTTCTTT.

This clone was counted only a few times. V is TRBV7-8 and J is TRBJ1-5, with 9 positions matching TRBD1. Trimming at V came to 4 bases and at J to 3 bases, leaving 10 bases not matched to a gene. This CDR3 spans 17 amino acids. Looked up from germline, CDR1 is SGHVS and CDR2 is FQNEAQ. The CDR3 region has the DNA TGTGCCAGCAGCTCGGGACAGGGAATGGGCTTCAATCAGCCCCAGCATTTT. Protein product: CASSSGQGMGFNQPQHF.

The chain joins TRBV6-6 to TRBJ1-2; tentative D call: TRBD1 (6 bases). Germline loops: CDR1 MNHNY, CDR2 SVGAGI (reference sequence). The CDR3 has 13 amino acids. Trimming shortened V by 11 bases and J by 5 bases, and 18 bases separated the two germline ends. The CDR3 DNA sequence: TGTGCCGCCGGTAGACAGGACCCTTATGGCTACACCTTC. This encodes CAAGRQDPYGYTF.